These 14 T cell receptor beta chains share one sample of origin, sequenced in a study of T cell changes during pregnancy in multiple sclerosis. Produced via immunoSEQ multiplex PCR; TCRdb's table is partial and in-frame only. The table includes some 30,000 clones, about 88% detected once. Sample: CD8+ T cells from peripheral blood mononuclear cells, taken after pregnancy. The receptors shown here come from a female donor with multiple sclerosis, enrolled in a pregnancy study.

The count of this clone is one. V usage is TRBV5-1 and J usage is TRBJ2-6; TRBD2 is a possible D gene (7 bases). CDR1 and CDR2 from the germline V gene are SGHRS and YFSETQ. The CDR3 has 17 amino acids. V was clipped by 7 bases and J by 1 base, with 18 bases between them. The CDR3 DNA reads as TGCGCCAGCCGATGGGGGGGGGCGGTTTCTGGGGCCAACGTCCTGACTTTC. Translation gives CASRWGGAVSGANVLTF.

In nucleotides, the CDR3 is TGCGCCAGCAGCCAAGAAACCAGGGAGGAAGATACGCAGTATTTT. This sequence encodes CASSQETREEDTQYF. The chain has TRBV4-3 and TRBJ2-3; possible D gene TRBD2, 6 bases. Per germline, CDR1 LGHNA and CDR2 YSLEER. The germline V and J ends were trimmed by 0 bases and 5 bases, with 12 bases remaining between them. CDR3 size: 15 residues.

This clone has just a few counts. J is TRBJ2-5 and V is TRBV7-6; TRBD2 aligns across 13 bases. The trim removed 0 bases at V and 5 bases at J, leaving 3 bases unmatched. This CDR3 contains 16 residues. Germline V gene data show CDR1 as SGHVS and CDR2 as FNYEAQ. DNA for the CDR3: TGTGCCAGCAGCTTAGCGGAACTAGCGGGAGGGGAGACCCAGTACTTC. Its protein is CASSLAELAGGETQYF.

The CDR3 DNA reads as TGCGCCAGCAGCCAAGACGCGACAGGGGTATACACCATATATTTT. This sequence encodes CASSQDATGVYTIYF. The chain employs TRBV4-3 and TRBJ1-3; 8 positions agree with TRBD1. Germline V gives CDR1 LGHNA, CDR2 YSLEER. The CDR3 spans 15 residues. Trimming at V came to 0 bases and at J to 8 bases, leaving 6 bases not matched to a gene.

The gene calls are TRBV27 and TRBJ2-7, with TRBD1 as a possible D gene (6 bases). Germline V gene lookup returns CDR1 MNHEY and CDR2 SMNVEV (reference sequence). The CDR3 totals 14 residues. Deletions cut 6 bases from V and 0 bases from J, with 12 bases between. In DNA, the CDR3 is TGTGCCAGCAGCCTACAGGGTAGCTCCTACGAGCAGTACTTC. Amino acids: CASSLQGSSYEQYF.

This clone has only a few counts. V usage is TRBV6-5 and J usage is TRBJ1-1, with D possibly matching TRBD1 (6 bases). The germline V gene has CDR1 MNHEY and CDR2 SVGAGI. CDR3 size: 15 residues. V shed 7 bases and J shed 1 base, with 16 bases lying between them. CDR3 nucleotide sequence: TGTGCCAGCAAGGTAATGAAAGGGGGGAACACTGAAGCTTTCTTT. Its translation is CASKVMKGGNTEAFF.

This chain connects TRBV15 to TRBJ2-4; D is perhaps TRBD2 (6 bases). Trimming cost V 5 bases and J 0 bases, with 17 bases left between them. This CDR3 comprises 17 residues. The germline gives CDR1 LNHNV, CDR2 YYDKDF (reference sequence). The CDR3 DNA sequence: TGTGCCACCAGCCCTACTAGCTCAGGTGAAGCCAAAAACATTCAGTACTTC. Translation: CATSPTSSGEAKNIQYF.

J is TRBJ2-7 and V is TRBV19; D unresolved. Germline V gene sequence: CDR1 LNHDA, CDR2 SQIVND (reference sequence). The ends were cut back, 8 bases at V and 3 bases at J, with 14 bases in the middle. The CDR3 contains 13 residues. The CDR3: CASAPGSYYEQYF. The DNA of the CDR3 is TGTGCCAGTGCCCCCGGGTCTTACTACGAGCAGTACTTC. The full variable domain, completed using reference TRBV19 and TRBJ2-7, is DGGITQSPKYLFRKEGQNVTLSCEQNLNHDAMYWYRQDPGQGLRLIYYSQIVNDFQKGDIAEGYSVSREKKESFPLTVTSAQKNPTAFYLCASAPGSYYEQYFGPGTRLTVT.

This clone was observed a single time. This same CDR3 is encoded by further DNA sequences in the sample. The chain employs TRBV13 and TRBJ1-2; 8 bases agree with TRBD1. V lost 5 bases and J lost 8; bases outside the gene matches: 4. CDR3 size: 12 residues. Germline V gives CDR1 PRHDT, CDR2 FYEKMQ (reference sequence). The CDR3 DNA follows: TGTGCCAGCAGCCTGGACAGGGACGGCTACACCTTC. This sequence encodes CASSLDRDGYTF.

DNA for the CDR3: TGTGCCAGCAGCGCGAGGGCCTACGAGCAGTACTTC. This sequence encodes CASSARAYEQYF. J is TRBJ2-7 and V is TRBV14, with D maybe TRBD2 (5 bases). The length of the CDR3 is 12 residues. V lost 5 bases and J lost 2, with 7 bases in between. Germline V gene data show CDR1 as SGHDN and CDR2 as FVKESK.

V gene TRBV7-9 combines with J gene TRBJ1-4; 9 bases align to TRBD1. Trimming took 4 bases from V and 4 from J; bases not matched to a gene: 10. The CDR3 runs 17 residues. CDR1 and CDR2 from the germline V gene are SEHNR and FQNEAQ (reference sequence). The CDR3 here is CASSSPNRGHVNEKLFF. The CDR3 bases are TGTGCCAGCAGCTCTCCGAACAGGGGGCATGTTAATGAAAAACTGTTTTTT.

This clone was counted once. CDR3 nucleotide sequence: TGCAGCGCCGGGGGGCTGGGGACAAACACCGGGGAGCTGTTTTTT. Amino acid sequence: CSAGGLGTNTGELFF. This rearrangement joins TRBV29-1 to TRBJ2-2; D is perhaps TRBD2 (7 bases). V was shortened by 7 bases and J by 2 bases, with 17 bases between the two germline ends. This CDR3 has 15 residues. Germline loops: CDR1 SQVTM, CDR2 ANQGSEA.

V and J are TRBV15 and TRBJ1-5, with D uncertain. In germline, CDR1 is LNHNV, CDR2 YYDKDF (reference sequence). The CDR3 totals 14 residues. Trimming left V 3 bases short and J 6 bases short, with 12 bases between. CDR3 DNA: TGTGCCACCAGCAGGGACTTGGGGAGTCAGCCCCAGCATTTT. It is translated as CATSRDLGSQPQHF.

The chain joins TRBV6-1 to TRBJ2-3, with 8 bases matching TRBD2. V shed 3 bases and J 0 bases; nucleotides not matched to a gene: 2. Germline V CDR1 and CDR2: MNHNS, SASEGT. The CDR3 has 15 residues. CDR3 amino acids: CASSELAGSTDTQYF. DNA for the CDR3: TGTGCCAGCAGTGAGCTAGCGGGTAGCACAGATACGCAGTATTTT.